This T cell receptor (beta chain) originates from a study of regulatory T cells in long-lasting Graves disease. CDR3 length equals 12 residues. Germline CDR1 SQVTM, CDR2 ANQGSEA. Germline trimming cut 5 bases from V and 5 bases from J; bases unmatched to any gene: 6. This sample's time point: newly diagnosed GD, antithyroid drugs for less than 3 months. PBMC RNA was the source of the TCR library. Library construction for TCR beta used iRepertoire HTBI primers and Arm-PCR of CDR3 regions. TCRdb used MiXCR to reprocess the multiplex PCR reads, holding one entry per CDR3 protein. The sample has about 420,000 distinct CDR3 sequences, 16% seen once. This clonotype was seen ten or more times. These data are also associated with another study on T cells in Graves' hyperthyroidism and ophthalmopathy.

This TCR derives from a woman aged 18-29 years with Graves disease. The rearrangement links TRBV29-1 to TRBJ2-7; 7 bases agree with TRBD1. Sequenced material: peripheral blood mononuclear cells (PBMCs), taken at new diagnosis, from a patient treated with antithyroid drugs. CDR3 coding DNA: TGCAGCGTTACAGGGGCGAAAAACGAGCAGTACTTC. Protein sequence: CSVTGAKNEQYF.